These 17 T cell receptor beta chains originate from one sample sequenced in a study of Ad26.COV2.S vaccination and SARS-CoV-2 variants. Treatment noted: roughly 20 received Ad26.COV2.S at low or high dose, single or two shots; 5 received placebo; per-sample allocation not given. The investigators took samples on day 63 after the first vaccine or placebo injection. Sequencing used immunoSEQ multiplex PCR; TCRdb keeps in-frame clones, though not all of them. The sample contains some 270,000 clones, approximately 88% of which appear only once. Material: peripheral blood, obtained in a trial of Ad26.COV2.S vaccine versus placebo. The receptors shown here come from a person aged 18-60 years who received the Ad26.COV2.S COVID-19 vaccine or a placebo.

There are a few counts of this clone. The chain couples TRBV6-2 or TRBV6-3 to TRBJ2-2, with D perhaps matching TRBD1 (6 bases). Trimming took 4 bases from V and 5 from J, leaving 8 bases between them. Germline V gives CDR1 MNHEY, CDR2 SVGEGT. The CDR3 totals 13 residues. This CDR3 reads CASSSGETGELFF. The CDR3, as DNA: TGTGCCAGCAGTTCAGGGGAGACCGGGGAGCTGTTTTTT.

The chain employs TRBV15 and TRBJ2-3; no reliable D call. CDR3 length: 16 residues. V shed 1 base and J shed 0 bases, with 11 bases lying between them. CDR1 LNHNV and CDR2 YYDKDF come from the germline V gene (reference sequence). CDR3 in amino acids: CATSRGQGLSTDTQYF. The CDR3 DNA follows: TGTGCCACCAGCAGAGGGCAAGGGCTTAGCACAGATACGCAGTATTTT.

The gene calls are TRBV6-5 and TRBJ1-6, with 7 bases lining up with TRBD1. From germline, CDR1 is MNHEY and CDR2 SVGAGI. The CDR3 length is 14 residues. Germline trimming cut 6 bases from V and 7 bases from J; bases unmatched to any gene: 6. The CDR3 sequence is CASSETGRNSPLHF. Written as DNA, the CDR3 is TGTGCCAGCAGCGAGACAGGGAGAAATTCACCCCTCCACTTT.

V usage is TRBV27 and J usage is TRBJ2-2, with D possibly being TRBD2 (5 bases). With 2 bases removed from V and 5 bases from J, the gap between germline ends came to 12 bases. Germline loops: CDR1 MNHEY, CDR2 SMNVEV (reference sequence). CDR3 size: 15 residues. CDR3 DNA: TGTGCCAGCAGTTTAACCCCACTAGTAACCGGGGAGCTGTTTTTT. Translation gives CASSLTPLVTGELFF.

The V call is TRBV2, the J call TRBJ2-3; D is possibly TRBD2 (5 bases). Germline CDR1 and CDR2: SNHLY and FYNNEI. The V gene lost 4 bases and the J gene lost 1 base, with 12 bases spanning the gap. The CDR3 length is 15 residues. Here the CDR3 reads CASSARGLRTDTQYF. CDR3 coding DNA: TGTGCCAGCAGTGCTCGAGGGCTTCGCACAGATACGCAGTATTTT.

The chain employs TRBV25-1 and TRBJ1-4; D is uncertain. Germline-derived CDR1 and CDR2 are MGHDK and SYGVNS. The CDR3 covers 14 residues. Trimming took off 5 bases at V and 0 bases at J, with 7 bases between the two ends. CDR3 coding DNA: TGTGCCAGCAGTTTATCTGCAACTAATGAAAAACTGTTTTTT. This gives the protein CASSLSATNEKLFF. The whole variable domain, remainder taken from reference TRBV25-1 and TRBJ1-4, is EADIYQTPRYLVIGTGKKITLECSQTMGHDKMYWYQQDPGMELHLIHYSYGVNSTEKGDLSSESTVSRIRTEHFPLTLESARPSHTSQYLCASSLSATNEKLFFGSGTQLSVL.

The CDR3 loop is CASSYSRVQETQYF. For the CDR3, the DNA is TGTGCCAGCAGTTACTCGCGGGTTCAAGAGACCCAGTACTTC. The chain employs TRBV6-2 or TRBV6-3 and TRBJ2-5; D is possibly TRBD2 (5 bases). CDR1 is MNHEY and CDR2 is SVGEGT in the germline V gene. The CDR3 length is 14 residues. V was pared by 0 bases and J by 2 bases, with 7 bases between.

Notes on this clone: An end of the junction differs from the germline gene, which may be a read error. This chain connects TRBV11-3 to TRBJ1-1; TRBD1 is a possible D gene (5 bases). The CDR3 has 12 residues. The germline CDR1 and CDR2 sequences are SGHNT and YENEEA. CDR3 amino acids: CASSDPREGIVF. The CDR3 DNA reads as TGTGCCAGCAGCGACCCGCGAGAGGGGATCGTATTC.

The chain couples TRBV10-3 to TRBJ1-1, with a weak D call TRBD1 (6 bases). The CDR3 loop spans 14 amino acids. V was trimmed by 2 bases and J by 1 base, leaving 8 bases between them. Germline V lookup: CDR1 ENHRY, CDR2 SYGVKD. Here the CDR3 reads CAISERGQNTEAFF. The DNA of the CDR3 is TGTGCCATCAGTGAGAGGGGACAGAACACTGAAGCTTTCTTT.

This clone was counted a few times. The chain employs TRBV7-2 and TRBJ2-7; 10 bases agree with TRBD2. The CDR3 loop spans 15 amino acids. Germline CDR1 is SGHTA and CDR2 is FQGNSA. The junction had 2 bases not matched to a gene; V was cut back by 2 bases and J by 1 base. Written as DNA, the CDR3 is TGTGCCAGCAGCTTAAATAGCGGGGGGTCCTACGAGCAGTACTTC. It specifies CASSLNSGGSYEQYF.

The J gene is TRBJ2-7, the V gene TRBV19; D is unresolved. V was clipped by 0 bases and J by 1 base, with 10 bases between them. The CDR3 has 15 residues. Germline V CDR1 and CDR2: LNHDA, SQIVND (reference sequence). The CDR3 DNA reads TGTGCCAGTAGTATAGACCTCCTCCGTTCCTACGAGCAGTACTTC. Protein product: CASSIDLLRSYEQYF.

The rearrangement joins TRBV30 to TRBJ1-2; D is possibly TRBD1 (6 bases). Trimming stripped 5 bases from V and 4 bases from J, with 14 bases between. CDR3 length: 13 amino acids. CDR1 is GTSNPN and CDR2 is SVGIG in the germline V gene (reference sequence). CDR3 residues: CAWVPSRGYGYTF. The CDR3 nucleotides are TGTGCCTGGGTCCCCAGCAGGGGCTATGGCTACACCTTC.

V and J are TRBV19 and TRBJ2-1; a weak D match, TRBD1 (5 bases). The CDR3 runs to 13 residues. The germline CDR1 and CDR2 sequences are LNHDA and SQIVND (reference sequence). V was cut by 4 bases and J by 7 bases, with 11 bases left in between. CDR3 bases: TGTGCCAGTAGTAGGACACTTACTAATGAGCAGTTCTTC. This sequence encodes CASSRTLTNEQFF.

The V gene is TRBV30, the J gene TRBJ2-7; D is perhaps TRBD1 (6 bases). The V gene lost 2 bases and the J gene lost 4 bases, with 9 bases spanning the gap. Germline CDR1 and CDR2: GTSNPN and SVGIG (reference sequence). The CDR3 is 12 residues long. DNA for the CDR3: TGTGCCTGGAGTTCTGACAGGTACGAGCAGTACGTC. Protein product: CAWSSDRYEQYV.

The chain is built from TRBV18 and TRBJ2-1; D uncertain. Trimming left V 8 bases short and J 9 bases short, with 17 bases between. Germline CDR1 reads KGHSH; CDR2 reads LQKENI. The CDR3 extends over 13 amino acids. CDR3 region: CASTSEGATEQFF. The CDR3 DNA reads TGTGCCAGCACCTCGGAAGGCGCGACTGAGCAGTTCTTC. Complete variable domain (other parts from reference TRBV18 and TRBJ2-1): NAGVMQNPRHLVRRRGQEARLRCSPMKGHSHVYWYRQLPEEGLKFMVYLQKENIIDESGMPKERFSAEFPKEGPSILRIQQVVRGDSAAYFCASTSEGATEQFFGPGTRLTVL.

The genes are TRBV6-5 and TRBJ1-4; D may be TRBD1 (6 bases). Germline values: CDR1 MNHEY, CDR2 SVGAGI. This CDR3 has 15 residues. V shed 6 bases and J shed 3 bases, with 14 bases lying between them. The CDR3 nucleotides read TGTGCCAGCAGATCATCGGGGGCGTCTAATGAAAAACTGTTTTTT. It codes for CASRSSGASNEKLFF.

The genes are TRBV5-1 and TRBJ2-3; 7 bases align to TRBD2. Trimming removed 0 bases from V and 1 base from J; junction bases left unmatched: 2. Germline V lookup: CDR1 SGHRS, CDR2 YFSETQ. This CDR3 is built from 15 residues. CDR3 bases: TGCGCCAGCAGCTTGGATGCGGGAGGCACAGATACGCAGTATTTT. This translates into CASSLDAGGTDTQYF.